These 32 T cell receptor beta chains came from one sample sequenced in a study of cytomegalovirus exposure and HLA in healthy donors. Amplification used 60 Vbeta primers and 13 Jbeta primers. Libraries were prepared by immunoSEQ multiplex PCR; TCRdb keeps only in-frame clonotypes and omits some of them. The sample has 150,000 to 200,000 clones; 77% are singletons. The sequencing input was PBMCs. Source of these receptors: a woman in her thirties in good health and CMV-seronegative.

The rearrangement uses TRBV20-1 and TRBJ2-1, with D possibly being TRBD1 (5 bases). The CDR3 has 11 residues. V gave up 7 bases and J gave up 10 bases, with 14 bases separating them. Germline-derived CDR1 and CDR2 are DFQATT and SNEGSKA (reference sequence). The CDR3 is CSVDTPREQFF. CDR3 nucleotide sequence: TGCAGTGTGGACACGCCGAGAGAGCAGTTCTTC.

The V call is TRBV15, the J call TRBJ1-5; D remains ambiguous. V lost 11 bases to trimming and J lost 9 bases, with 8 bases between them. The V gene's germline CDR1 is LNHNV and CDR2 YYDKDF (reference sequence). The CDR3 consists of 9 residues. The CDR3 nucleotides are TGTGCCCAACGGTCGCCCCAGCATTTT. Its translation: CAQRSPQHF. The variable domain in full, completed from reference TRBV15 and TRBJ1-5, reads DAMVIQNPRYQVTQFGKPVTLSCSQTLNHNVMYWYQQKSSQAPKLLFHYYDKDFNNEADTPDNFQSRRPNTSFCFLDIRSPGLGDTAMYLCAQRSPQHFGDGTRLSIL.

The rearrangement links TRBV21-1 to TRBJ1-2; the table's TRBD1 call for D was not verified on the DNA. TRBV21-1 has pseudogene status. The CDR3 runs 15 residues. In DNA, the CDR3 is TGTGCCAGCAGTCCCGGGACAGGGGGCTTATATGGCTACACCTTC. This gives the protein CASSPGTGGLYGYTF.

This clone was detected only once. CDR3 sequence reads: CASSLIGTLPHNEQFF. The CDR3, as DNA: TGTGCCAGCAGTTTGATCGGGACACTTCCCCACAATGAGCAGTTCTTC. V is TRBV6-5 and J is TRBJ2-1; a possible D gene is TRBD1 (6 bases). The CDR3 loop spans 16 amino acids. V shed 4 bases and J shed 5 bases, with 18 bases lying between them. From germline, CDR1 is MNHEY and CDR2 SVGAGI.

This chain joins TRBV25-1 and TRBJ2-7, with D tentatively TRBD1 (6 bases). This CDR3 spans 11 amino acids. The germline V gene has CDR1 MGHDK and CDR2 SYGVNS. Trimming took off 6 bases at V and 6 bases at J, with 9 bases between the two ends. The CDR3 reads CASSPDSEQYF. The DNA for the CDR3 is TGTGCCAGCAGCCCGGACAGCGAGCAGTACTTC.

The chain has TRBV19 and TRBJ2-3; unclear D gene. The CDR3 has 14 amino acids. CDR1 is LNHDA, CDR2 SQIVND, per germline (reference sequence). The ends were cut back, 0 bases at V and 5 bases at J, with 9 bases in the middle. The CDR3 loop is CASSIDPTRDTQYF. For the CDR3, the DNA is TGTGCCAGTAGTATAGATCCAACGAGAGATACGCAGTATTTT.

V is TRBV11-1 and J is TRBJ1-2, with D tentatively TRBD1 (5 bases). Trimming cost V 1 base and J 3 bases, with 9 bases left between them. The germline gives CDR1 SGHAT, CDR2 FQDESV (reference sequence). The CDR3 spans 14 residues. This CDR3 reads CASSLGRDYYGYTF. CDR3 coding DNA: TGTGCCAGCAGCTTAGGTCGGGACTACTATGGCTACACCTTC.

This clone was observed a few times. DNA of the CDR3: TGTGCCAGCGGCCCTAGCGGGCCCTACGAGCAGTACTTC. This codes for CASGPSGPYEQYF. The V call is TRBV6-1, the J call TRBJ2-7; 8 positions agree with TRBD2. CDR3 size: 13 residues. V shed 8 bases and J 2 bases; nucleotides not matched to a gene: 5. Germline V gives CDR1 MNHNS, CDR2 SASEGT.

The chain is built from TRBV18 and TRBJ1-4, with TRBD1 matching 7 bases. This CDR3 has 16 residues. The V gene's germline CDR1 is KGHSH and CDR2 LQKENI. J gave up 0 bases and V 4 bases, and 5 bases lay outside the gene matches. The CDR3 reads CASSLRQGSTNEKLFF. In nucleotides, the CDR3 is TGTGCCAGCTCACTGAGACAGGGCTCAACTAATGAAAAACTGTTTTTT.

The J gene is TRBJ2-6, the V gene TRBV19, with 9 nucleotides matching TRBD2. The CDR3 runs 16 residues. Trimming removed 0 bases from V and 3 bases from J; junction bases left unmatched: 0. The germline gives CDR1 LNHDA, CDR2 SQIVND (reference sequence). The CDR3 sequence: CASSIDSGSGANVLTF. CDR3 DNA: TGTGCCAGTAGTATAGATAGCGGGAGTGGGGCCAACGTCCTGACTTTC.

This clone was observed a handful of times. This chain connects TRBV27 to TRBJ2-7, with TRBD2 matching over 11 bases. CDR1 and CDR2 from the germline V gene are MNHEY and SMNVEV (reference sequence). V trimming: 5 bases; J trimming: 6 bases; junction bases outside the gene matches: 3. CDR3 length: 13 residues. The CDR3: CASSVSGRVEQYF. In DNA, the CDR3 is TGTGCCAGCAGTGTTAGCGGGAGGGTCGAGCAGTACTTC.

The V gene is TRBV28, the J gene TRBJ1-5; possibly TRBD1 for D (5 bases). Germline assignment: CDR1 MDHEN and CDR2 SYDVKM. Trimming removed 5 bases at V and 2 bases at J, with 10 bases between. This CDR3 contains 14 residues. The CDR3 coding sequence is TGTGCCAGCAGTCAGGGTTCCGGCAATCAGCCCCAGCATTTT. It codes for CASSQGSGNQPQHF.

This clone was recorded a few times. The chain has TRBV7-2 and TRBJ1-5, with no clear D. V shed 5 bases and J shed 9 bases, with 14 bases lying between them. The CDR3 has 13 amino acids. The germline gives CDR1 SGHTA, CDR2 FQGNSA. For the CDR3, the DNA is TGTGCCAGCAGCCCACGAGGTTTTGGGCCCCAGCATTTT. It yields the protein CASSPRGFGPQHF. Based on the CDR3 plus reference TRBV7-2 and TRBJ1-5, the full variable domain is GAGVSQSPSNKVTEKGKDVELRCDPISGHTALYWYRQSLGQGLEFLIYFQGNSAPDKSGLPSDRFSAERTGGSVSTLTIQRTQQEDSAVYLCASSPRGFGPQHFGDGTRLSIL.

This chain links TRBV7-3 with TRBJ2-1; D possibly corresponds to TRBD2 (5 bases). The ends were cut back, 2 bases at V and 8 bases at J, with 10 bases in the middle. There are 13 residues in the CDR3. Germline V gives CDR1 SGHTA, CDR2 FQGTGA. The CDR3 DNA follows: TGTGCCAGCAGCTTAGAAGAGGGCGATGAGCAGTTCTTC. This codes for CASSLEEGDEQFF. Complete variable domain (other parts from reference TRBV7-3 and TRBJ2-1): GAGVSQTPSNKVTEKGKYVELRCDPISGHTALYWYRQSLGQGPEFLIYFQGTGAADDSGLPNDRFFAVRPEGSVSTLKIQRTERGDSAVYLCASSLEEGDEQFFGPGTRLTVL.

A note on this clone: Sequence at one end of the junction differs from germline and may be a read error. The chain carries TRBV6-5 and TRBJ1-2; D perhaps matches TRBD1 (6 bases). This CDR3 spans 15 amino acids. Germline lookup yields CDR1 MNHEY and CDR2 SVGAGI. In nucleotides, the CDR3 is TGTGCCAGCAGGGATTTACAGGGCACTAACTATGGCTACCCCTTC. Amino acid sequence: CASRDLQGTNYGYPF.

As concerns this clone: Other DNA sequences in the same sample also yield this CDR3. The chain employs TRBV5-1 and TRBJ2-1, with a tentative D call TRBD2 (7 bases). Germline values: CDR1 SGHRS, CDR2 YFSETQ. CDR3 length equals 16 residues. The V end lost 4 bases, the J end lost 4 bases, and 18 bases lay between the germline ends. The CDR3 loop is CASSLLGAGAYNEQFF. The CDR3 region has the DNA TGCGCCAGCAGCCTACTCGGGGCGGGGGCTTACAATGAGCAGTTCTTC.

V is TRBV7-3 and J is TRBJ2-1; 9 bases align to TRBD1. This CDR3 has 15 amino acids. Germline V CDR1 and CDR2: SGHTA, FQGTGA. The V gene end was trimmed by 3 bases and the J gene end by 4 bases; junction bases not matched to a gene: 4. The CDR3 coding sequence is TGTGCCAGCAGCTTGGGGGGACAGGGATACAATGAGCAGTTCTTC. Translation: CASSLGGQGYNEQFF.

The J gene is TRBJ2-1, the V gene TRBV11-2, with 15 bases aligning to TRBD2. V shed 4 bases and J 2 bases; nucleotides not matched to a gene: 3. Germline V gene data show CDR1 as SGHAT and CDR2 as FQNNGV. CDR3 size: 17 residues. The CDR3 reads CASSSRTSGGAYNEQFF. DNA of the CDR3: TGTGCCAGCAGCTCACGGACTAGCGGGGGGGCCTACAATGAGCAGTTCTTC.

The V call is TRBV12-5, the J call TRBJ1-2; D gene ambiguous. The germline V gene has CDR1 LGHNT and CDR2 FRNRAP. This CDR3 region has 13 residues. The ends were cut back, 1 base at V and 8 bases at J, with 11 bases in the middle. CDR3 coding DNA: TGTGCTAGTGGTTTGGCAGAGGGTGGGGGCTACACCTTC. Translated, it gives CASGLAEGGGYTF.

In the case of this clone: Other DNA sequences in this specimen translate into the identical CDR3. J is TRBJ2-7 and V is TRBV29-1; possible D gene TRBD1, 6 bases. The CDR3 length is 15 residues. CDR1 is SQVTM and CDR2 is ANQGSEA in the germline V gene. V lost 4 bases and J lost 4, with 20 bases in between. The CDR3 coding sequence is TGCAGCGTTGTAGTCTGGCAGGGGATTAGGTACGAGCAGTACTTC. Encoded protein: CSVVVWQGIRYEQYF.

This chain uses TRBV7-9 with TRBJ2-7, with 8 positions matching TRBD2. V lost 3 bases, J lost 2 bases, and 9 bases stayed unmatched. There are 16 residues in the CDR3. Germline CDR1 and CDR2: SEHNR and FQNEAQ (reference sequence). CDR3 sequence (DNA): TGTGCCAGCAGCTTCTCGGCGGGAGGCGCCCCCTACGAGCAGTACTTC. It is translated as CASSFSAGGAPYEQYF.

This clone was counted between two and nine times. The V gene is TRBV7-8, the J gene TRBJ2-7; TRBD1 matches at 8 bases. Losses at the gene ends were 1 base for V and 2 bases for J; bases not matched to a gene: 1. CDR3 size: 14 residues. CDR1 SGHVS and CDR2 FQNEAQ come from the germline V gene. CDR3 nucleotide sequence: TGTGCCAGCAGCTTAGACAGGGGGACCTACGAGCAGTACTTC. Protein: CASSLDRGTYEQYF. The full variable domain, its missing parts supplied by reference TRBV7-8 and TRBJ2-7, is GAGVSQSPRYKVAKRGQDVALRCDPISGHVSLFWYQQALGQGPEFLTYFQNEAQLDKSGLPSDRFFAERPEGSVSTLKIQRTQQEDSAVYLCASSLDRGTYEQYFGPGTRLTVT.

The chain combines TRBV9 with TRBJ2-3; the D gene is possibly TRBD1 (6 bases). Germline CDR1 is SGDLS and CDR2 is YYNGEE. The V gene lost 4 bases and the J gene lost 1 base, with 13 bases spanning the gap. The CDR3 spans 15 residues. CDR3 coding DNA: TGTGCCAGCAGCATGGGGACAACCCGCACAGATACGCAGTATTTT. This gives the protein CASSMGTTRTDTQYF.

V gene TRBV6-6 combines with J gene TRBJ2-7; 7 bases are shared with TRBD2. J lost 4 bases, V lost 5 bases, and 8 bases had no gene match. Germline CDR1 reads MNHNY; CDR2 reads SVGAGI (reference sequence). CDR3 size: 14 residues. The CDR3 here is CASSPSGHPYEQYF. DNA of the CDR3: TGTGCCAGCAGTCCTAGCGGACACCCTTACGAGCAGTACTTC.

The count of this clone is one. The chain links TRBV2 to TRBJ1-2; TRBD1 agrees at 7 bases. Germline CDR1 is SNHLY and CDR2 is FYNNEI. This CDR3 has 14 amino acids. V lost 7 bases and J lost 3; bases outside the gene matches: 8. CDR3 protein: CASIGDSRYYGYTF. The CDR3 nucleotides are TGTGCCAGCATCGGGGACAGCAGATACTATGGCTACACCTTC.

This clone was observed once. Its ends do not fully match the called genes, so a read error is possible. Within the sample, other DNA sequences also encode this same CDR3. The CDR3 is CATSRDRTSGGISYEQYF. CDR3 nucleotides: TGTGCCACCAGCAGAGATCGGACTAGCGGGGGAATATCCTATGAGCAGTACTTC. The rearrangement joins TRBV15 to TRBJ2-7, with 13 bases matching TRBD2. The CDR3 covers 18 residues. Germline-derived CDR1 and CDR2 are LNHNV and YYDKDF (reference sequence).

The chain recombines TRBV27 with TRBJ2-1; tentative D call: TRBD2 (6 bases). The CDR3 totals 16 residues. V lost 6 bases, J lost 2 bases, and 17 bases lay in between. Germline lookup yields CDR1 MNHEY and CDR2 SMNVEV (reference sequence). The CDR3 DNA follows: TGTGCCAGCAGCTTAGAGCTTAGCGGCCCCTACAATGAGCAGTTCTTC. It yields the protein CASSLELSGPYNEQFF.

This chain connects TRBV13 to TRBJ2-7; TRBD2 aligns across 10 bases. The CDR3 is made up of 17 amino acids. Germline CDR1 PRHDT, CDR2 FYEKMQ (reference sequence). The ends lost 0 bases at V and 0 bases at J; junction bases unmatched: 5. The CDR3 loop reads CASSLGLTSGVSYEQYF. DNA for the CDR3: TGTGCCAGCAGCTTAGGCCTCACTAGCGGGGTCTCCTACGAGCAGTACTTC.

The CDR3: CATSTGAGNTIYF. As DNA, the CDR3 is TGTGCCACCAGCACAGGGGCTGGAAACACCATATATTTT. The chain joins TRBV15 to TRBJ1-3; maybe TRBD1 (6 bases). Germline-derived CDR1 and CDR2 are LNHNV and YYDKDF (reference sequence). Trimming took off 4 bases at V and 2 bases at J, with 6 bases between the two ends. This CDR3 region has 13 residues.

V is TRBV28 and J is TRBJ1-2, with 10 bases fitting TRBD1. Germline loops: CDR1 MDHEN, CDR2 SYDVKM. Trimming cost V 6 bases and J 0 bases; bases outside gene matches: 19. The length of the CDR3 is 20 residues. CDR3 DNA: TGTGCCAGCAGACCGACTCCCGGGACAGGGGTAGTCGGCTCTAACTATGGCTACACCTTC. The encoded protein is CASRPTPGTGVVGSNYGYTF.

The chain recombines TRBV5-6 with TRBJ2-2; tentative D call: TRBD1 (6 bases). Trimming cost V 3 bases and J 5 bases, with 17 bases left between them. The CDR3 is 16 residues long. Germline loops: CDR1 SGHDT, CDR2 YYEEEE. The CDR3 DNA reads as TGTGCCAGCAGCTACCGGGACACCATGGGTACCGGGGAGCTGTTTTTT. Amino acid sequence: CASSYRDTMGTGELFF. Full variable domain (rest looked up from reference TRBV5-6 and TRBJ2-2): DAGVTQSPTHLIKTRGQQVTLRCSPKSGHDTVSWYQQALGQGPQFIFQYYEEEERQRGNFPDRFSGHQFPNYSSELNVNALLLGDSALYLCASSYRDTMGTGELFFGEGSRLTVL.

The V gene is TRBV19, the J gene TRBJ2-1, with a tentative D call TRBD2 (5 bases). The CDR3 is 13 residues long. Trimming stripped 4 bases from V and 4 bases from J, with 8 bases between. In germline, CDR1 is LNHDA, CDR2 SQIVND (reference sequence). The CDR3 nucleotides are TGTGCCAGTAGTAACCTAGCATACAATGAGCAGTTCTTC. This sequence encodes CASSNLAYNEQFF.